This entry concerns a single T cell receptor beta chain. Its antigen is still unknown. This specimen belongs to a study of T cell clonotyping in hematopoietic cell transplantation. Study context: Recipient samples before transplant were obtained post-cytoreduction.

Points from the study as a whole: At the given depth, recipient repertoires were over 97% de novo clonotypes.

Time point given: recipient sample about 28 days before transplant, after cytoreduction. The CDR3 consists of 15 residues. Germline V gene sequence: CDR1 MNHNY, CDR2 SVGAGI (reference sequence). V was pared by 6 bases and J by 5 bases, with 11 bases of the junction left unmatched. TCRdb's copy holds only in-frame clones and misses some; the assay was immunoSEQ multiplex PCR. The sample has tens of thousands of clones, 95% seen once. The V and J genes are TRBV6-6 and TRBJ2-5, with 8 nucleotides matching TRBD1. Sample: peripheral blood mononuclear cells, taken before stem cell transplant. The clonotype was recovered from a middle-aged man with chronic myeloid leukemia. Some clones in this sample may be carry-over from other donors' samples. CDR3 protein: CASSPPGTGSETQYF. CDR3 coding DNA: TGTGCCAGCAGCCCTCCCGGGACAGGCTCCGAGACCCAGTACTTC.